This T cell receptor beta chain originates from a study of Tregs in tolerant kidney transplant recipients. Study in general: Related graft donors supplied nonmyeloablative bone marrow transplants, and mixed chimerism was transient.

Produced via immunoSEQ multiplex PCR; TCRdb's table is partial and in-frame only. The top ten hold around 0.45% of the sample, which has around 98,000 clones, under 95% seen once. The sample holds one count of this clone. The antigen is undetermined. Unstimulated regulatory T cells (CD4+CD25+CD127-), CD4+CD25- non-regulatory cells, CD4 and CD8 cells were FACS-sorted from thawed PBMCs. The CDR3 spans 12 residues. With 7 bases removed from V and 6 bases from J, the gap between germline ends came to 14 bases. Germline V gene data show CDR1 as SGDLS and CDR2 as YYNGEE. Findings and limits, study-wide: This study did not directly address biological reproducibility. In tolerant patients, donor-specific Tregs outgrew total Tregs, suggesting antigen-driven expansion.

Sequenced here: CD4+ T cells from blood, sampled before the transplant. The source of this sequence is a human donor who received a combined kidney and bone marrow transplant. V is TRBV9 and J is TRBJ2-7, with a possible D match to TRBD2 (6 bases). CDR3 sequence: CASSKVGGEQYF. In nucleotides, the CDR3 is TGTGCCAGCTCCAAGGTGGGGGGCGAGCAGTACTTC.